What follows is one T cell receptor beta chain and its context. This specimen belongs to a study of technical replicates of blood from a handful of donors. CDR1 and CDR2 from the germline V gene are SGHVS and FQNEAQ. The CDR3 loop spans 13 amino acids. The germline V and J ends were trimmed by 5 bases and 8 bases, with 15 bases remaining between them. Repertoires were generated with immunoSEQ multiplex PCR, while TCRdb's copy carries only in-frame clones and drops some. Here the sample spans tens of thousands of clones, approximately 86% being singletons. Sequenced material: PBMCs. The receptor's source is a human donor in good health. Some clones in this sample may be carry-over from other donors' samples. V is TRBV7-8 and J is TRBJ1-2; tentative D call: TRBD1 (5 bases). As DNA, the CDR3 is TGTGCCAGCAGCGTGACAGTCCTCACCGGCTACACCTTC. Encoded protein: CASSVTVLTGYTF.